This T cell receptor beta chain was recovered during a study of control samples from healthy donors and cancer patients. Repertoires were generated with immunoSEQ multiplex PCR, while TCRdb's copy carries only in-frame clones and drops some. The sample yields around 200,000 clones, 91% seen once. The CDR3 contains 12 residues. V dropped 0 bases and J dropped 3 bases, with 3 bases sitting between them. The germline gives CDR1 MNHNY, CDR2 SVGAGI (reference sequence). Of note for this clone: In the same sample, other DNA sequences code for this CDR3.

Sequenced material: blood. This clonotype originated in a woman younger than 45 in good health. The chain joins TRBV6-6 to TRBJ2-7; D is ambiguous. CDR3 protein: CASSYSSYEQYF. The CDR3 DNA follows: TGTGCCAGCAGTTACTCCAGCTACGAGCAGTACTTC.